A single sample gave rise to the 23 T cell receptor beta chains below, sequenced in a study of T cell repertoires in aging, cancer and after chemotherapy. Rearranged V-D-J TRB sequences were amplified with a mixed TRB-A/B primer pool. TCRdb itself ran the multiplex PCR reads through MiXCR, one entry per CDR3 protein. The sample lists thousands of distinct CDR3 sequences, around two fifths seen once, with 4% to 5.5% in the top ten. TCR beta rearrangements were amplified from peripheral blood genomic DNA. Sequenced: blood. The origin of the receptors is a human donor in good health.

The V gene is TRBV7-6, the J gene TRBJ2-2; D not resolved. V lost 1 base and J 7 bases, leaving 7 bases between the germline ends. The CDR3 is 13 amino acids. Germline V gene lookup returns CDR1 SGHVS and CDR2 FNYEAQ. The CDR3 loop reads CASSLGPDGELFF. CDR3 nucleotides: TGTGCCAGCAGCTTAGGACCTGACGGGGAGCTGTTTTTT. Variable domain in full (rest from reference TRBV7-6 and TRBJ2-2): GAGVSQSPRYKVTKRGQDVALRCDPISGHVSLYWYRQALGQGPEFLTYFNYEAQQDKSGLPNDRFSAERPEGSISTLTIQRTEQRDSAMYRCASSLGPDGELFFGEGSRLTVL.

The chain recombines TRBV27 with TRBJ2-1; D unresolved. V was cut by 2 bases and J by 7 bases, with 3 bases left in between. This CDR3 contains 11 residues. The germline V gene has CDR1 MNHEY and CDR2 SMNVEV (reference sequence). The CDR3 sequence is CASSLGNEQFF. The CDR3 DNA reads TGTGCCAGCAGTTTAGGGAATGAGCAGTTCTTC.

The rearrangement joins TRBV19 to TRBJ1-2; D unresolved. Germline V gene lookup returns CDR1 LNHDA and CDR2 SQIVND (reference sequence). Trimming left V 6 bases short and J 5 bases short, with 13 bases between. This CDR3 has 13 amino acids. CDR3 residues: CASRRPQTYGYTF. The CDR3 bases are TGTGCCAGTAGGAGGCCGCAGACTTATGGCTACACCTTC.

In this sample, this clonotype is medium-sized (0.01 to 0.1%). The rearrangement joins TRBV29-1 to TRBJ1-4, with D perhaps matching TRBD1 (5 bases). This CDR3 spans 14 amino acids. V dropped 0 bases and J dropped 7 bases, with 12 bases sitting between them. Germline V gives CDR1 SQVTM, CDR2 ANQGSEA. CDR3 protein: CSVEEAGKGEKLFF. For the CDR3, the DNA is TGCAGCGTTGAAGAGGCAGGGAAGGGTGAAAAACTGTTTTTT.

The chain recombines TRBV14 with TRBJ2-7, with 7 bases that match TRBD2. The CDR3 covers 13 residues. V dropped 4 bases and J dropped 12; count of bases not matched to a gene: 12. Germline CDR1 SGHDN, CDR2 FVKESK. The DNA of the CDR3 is TGTGCCAGCAGCCTCCTACCCGGGGGGTACTGGTACTTC. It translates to CASSLLPGGYWYF. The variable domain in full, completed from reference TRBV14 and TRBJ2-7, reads EAGVTQFPSHSVIEKGQTVTLRCDPISGHDNLYWYRRVMGKEIKFLLHFVKESKQDESGMPNNRFLAERTGGTYSTLKVQPAELEDSGVYFCASSLLPGGYWYFGPGTRLTVT.

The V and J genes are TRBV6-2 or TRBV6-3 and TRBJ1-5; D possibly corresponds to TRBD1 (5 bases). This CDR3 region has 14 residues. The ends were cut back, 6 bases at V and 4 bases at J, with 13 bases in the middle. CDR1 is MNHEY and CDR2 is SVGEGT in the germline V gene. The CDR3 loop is CASRNGGENQPQHF. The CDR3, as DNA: TGTGCCAGCAGGAACGGGGGGGAGAATCAGCCCCAGCATTTT.

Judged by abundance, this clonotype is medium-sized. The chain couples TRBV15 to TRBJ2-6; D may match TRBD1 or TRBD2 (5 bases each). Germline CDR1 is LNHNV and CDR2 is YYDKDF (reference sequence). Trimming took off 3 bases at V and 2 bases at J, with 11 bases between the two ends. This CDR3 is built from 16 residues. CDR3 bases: TGTGCCACCAGCAGGGAGGTACAGGCTGGGGCCAACGTCCTGACTTTC. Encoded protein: CATSREVQAGANVLTF.

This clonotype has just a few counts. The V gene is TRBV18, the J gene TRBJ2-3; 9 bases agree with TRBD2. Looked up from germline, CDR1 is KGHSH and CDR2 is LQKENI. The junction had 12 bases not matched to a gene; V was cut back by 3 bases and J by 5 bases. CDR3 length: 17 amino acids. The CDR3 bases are TGTGCCAGCTCACCCCCGGAGGCGGGGGGGAGGGGAGATACGCAGTATTTT. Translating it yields CASSPPEAGGRGDTQYF.

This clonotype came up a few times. The CDR3 DNA follows: TGTGCCAGCAGTGTCCGGGCCCTTCGGAGCGAGCAGTACTTC. This gives the protein CASSVRALRSEQYF. The chain is built from TRBV6-2 or TRBV6-3 and TRBJ2-7; D is uncertain. The CDR3 spans 14 residues. CDR1 is MNHEY, CDR2 SVGEGT, per germline. V was cut by 5 bases and J by 6 bases, with 17 bases left in between.

The CDR3 reads CASRSGEWETQYF. CDR3 coding DNA: TGTGCCAGCAGGTCTGGGGAGTGGGAGACCCAGTACTTC. The V call is TRBV13, the J call TRBJ2-3; a possible D gene is TRBD2 (5 bases). The tail of the sequence fits TRBJ2-5 better, so the J call may be wrong. This CDR3 contains 13 residues. Germline CDR1 reads PRHDT; CDR2 reads FYEKMQ (reference sequence).

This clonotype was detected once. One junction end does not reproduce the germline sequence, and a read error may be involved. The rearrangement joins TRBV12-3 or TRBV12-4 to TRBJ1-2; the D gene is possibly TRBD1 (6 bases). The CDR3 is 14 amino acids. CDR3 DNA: TGTGCCAGCAGTTTGAGTGGGGGGCCCTATGGCTACGCCTTC. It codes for CASSLSGGPYGYAF.

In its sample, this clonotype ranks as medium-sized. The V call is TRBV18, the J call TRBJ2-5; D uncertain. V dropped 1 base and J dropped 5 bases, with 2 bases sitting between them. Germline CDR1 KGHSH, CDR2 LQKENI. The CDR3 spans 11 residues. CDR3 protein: CASSPRETQYF. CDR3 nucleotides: TGTGCCAGCTCACCACGGGAGACCCAGTACTTC.

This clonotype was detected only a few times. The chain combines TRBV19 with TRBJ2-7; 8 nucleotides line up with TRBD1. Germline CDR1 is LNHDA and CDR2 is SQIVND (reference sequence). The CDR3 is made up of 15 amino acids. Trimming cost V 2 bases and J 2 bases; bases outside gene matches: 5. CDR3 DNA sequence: TGTGCCAGTAGTATAATGCCAGGGGGCCCCTACGAGCAGTACTTC. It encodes CASSIMPGGPYEQYF.

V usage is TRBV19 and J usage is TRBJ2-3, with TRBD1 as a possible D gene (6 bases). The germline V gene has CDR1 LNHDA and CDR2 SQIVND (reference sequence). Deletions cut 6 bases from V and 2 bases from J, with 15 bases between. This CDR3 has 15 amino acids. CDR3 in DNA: TGTGCCAGTAGCCCAACCGGGGACAACACAGATACGCAGTATTTT. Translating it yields CASSPTGDNTDTQYF.

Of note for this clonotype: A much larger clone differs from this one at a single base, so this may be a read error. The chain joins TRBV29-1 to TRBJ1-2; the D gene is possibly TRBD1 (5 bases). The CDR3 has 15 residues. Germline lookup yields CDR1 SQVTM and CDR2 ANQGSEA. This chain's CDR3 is CSSQVIQGKNYGHTF. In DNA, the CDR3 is TGCAGCTCCCAGGTTATCCAGGGTAAAAACTATGGCCACACCTTC.

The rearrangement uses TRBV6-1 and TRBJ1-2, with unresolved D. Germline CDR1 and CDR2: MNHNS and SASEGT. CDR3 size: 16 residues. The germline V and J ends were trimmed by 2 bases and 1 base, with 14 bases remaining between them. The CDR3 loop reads CASSEPHIYRNYGYTF. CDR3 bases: TGTGCCAGCAGTGAACCACACATATATCGTAACTATGGCTACACCTTC.

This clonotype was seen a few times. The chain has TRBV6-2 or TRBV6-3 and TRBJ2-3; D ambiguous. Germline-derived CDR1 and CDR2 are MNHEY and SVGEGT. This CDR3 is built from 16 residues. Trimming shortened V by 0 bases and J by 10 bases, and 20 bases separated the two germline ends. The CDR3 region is CASSYSVDHTSPSQYF. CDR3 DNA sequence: TGTGCCAGCAGTTACTCCGTCGACCACACGTCGCCTTCGCAGTATTTT.

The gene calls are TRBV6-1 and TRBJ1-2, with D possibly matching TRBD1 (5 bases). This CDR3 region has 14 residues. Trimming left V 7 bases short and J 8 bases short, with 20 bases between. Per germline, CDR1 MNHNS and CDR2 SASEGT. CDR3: CASTPAGTVFGYTF. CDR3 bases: TGTGCCAGCACCCCGGCCGGGACGGTCTTCGGCTACACCTTC.

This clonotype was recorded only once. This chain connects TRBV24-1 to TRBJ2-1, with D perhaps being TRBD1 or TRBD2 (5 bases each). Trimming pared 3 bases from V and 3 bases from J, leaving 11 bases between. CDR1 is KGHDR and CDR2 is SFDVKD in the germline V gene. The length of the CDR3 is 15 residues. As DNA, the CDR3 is TGTGCCACCAGTGATGGGGACGTCTTCTACAATGAGCAGTTCTTC. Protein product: CATSDGDVFYNEQFF.

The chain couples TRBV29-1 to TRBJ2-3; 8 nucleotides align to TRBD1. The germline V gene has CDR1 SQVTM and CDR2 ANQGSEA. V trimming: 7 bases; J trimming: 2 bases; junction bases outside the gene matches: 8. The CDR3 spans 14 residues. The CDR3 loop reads CSAWTGPYTDTQYF. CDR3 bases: TGCAGCGCATGGACAGGGCCCTACACAGATACGCAGTATTTT.

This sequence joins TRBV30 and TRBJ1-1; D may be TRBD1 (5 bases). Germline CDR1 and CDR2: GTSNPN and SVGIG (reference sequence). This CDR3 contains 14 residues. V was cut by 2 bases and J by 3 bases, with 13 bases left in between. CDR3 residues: CAWSPQGSYTEAFF. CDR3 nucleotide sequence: TGTGCCTGGAGTCCTCAGGGCTCATACACTGAAGCTTTCTTT. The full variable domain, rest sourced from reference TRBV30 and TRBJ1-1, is SQTIHQWPATLVQPVGSPLSLECTVEGTSNPNLYWYRQAAGRGLQLLFYSVGIGQISSEVPQNLSASRPQDRQFILSSKKLLLSDSGFYLCAWSPQGSYTEAFFGQGTRLTVV.

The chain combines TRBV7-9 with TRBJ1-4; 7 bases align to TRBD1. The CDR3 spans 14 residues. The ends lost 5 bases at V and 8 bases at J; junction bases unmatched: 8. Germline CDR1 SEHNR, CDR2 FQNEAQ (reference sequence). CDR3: CASSARQGREKLFF. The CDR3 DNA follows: TGTGCCAGCAGCGCCCGACAGGGTAGAGAAAAACTGTTTTTT.

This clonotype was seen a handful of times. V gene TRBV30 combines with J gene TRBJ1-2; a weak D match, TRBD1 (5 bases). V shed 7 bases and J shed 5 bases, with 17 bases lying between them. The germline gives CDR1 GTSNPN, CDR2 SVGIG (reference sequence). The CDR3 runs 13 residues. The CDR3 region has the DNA TGTGCCTTCACGAGAGGCAGGGATTATGGCTACACCTTC. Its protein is CAFTRGRDYGYTF. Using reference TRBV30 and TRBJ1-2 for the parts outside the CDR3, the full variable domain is SQTIHQWPATLVQPVGSPLSLECTVEGTSNPNLYWYRQAAGRGLQLLFYSVGIGQISSEVPQNLSASRPQDRQFILSSKKLLLSDSGFYLCAFTRGRDYGYTFGSGTRLTVV.